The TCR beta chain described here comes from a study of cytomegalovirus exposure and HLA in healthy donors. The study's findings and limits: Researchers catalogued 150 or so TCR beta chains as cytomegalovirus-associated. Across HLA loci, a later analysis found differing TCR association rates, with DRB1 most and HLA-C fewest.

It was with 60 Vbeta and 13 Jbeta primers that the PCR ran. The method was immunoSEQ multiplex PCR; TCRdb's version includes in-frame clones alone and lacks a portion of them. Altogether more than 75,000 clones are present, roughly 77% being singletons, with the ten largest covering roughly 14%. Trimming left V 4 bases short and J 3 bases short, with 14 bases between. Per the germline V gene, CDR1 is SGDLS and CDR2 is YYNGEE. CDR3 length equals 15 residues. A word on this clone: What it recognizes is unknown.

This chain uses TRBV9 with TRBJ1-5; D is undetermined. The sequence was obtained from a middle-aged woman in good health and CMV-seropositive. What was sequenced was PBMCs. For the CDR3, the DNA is TGTGCCAGCAGCCGAGGCAGCTGGAACAATCAGCCCCAGCATTTT. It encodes CASSRGSWNNQPQHF.